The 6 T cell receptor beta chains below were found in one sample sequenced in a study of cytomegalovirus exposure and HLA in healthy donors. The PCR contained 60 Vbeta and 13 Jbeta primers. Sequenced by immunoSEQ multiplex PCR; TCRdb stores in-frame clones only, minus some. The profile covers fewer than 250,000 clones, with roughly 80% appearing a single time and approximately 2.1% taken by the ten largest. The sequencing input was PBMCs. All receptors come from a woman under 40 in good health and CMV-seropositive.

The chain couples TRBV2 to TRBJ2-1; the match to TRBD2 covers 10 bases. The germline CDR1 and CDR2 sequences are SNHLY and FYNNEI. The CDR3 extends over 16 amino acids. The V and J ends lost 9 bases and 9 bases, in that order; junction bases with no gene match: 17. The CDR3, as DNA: TGTGCCAGTCGGACTAGCGGAACCAATATATATAGTGAGCAGTTCTTC. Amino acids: CASRTSGTNIYSEQFF.

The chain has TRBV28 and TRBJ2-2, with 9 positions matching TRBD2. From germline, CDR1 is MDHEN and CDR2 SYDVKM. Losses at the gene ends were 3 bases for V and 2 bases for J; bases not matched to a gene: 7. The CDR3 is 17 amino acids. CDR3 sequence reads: CASSLLSSGINTGELFF. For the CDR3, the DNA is TGTGCCAGCAGTTTGTTGTCTAGCGGGATAAACACCGGGGAGCTGTTTTTT.

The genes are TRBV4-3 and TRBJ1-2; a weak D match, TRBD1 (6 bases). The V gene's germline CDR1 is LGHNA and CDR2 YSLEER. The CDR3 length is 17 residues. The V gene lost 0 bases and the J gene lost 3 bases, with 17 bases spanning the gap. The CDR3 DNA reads TGCGCCAGCAGCCAAGAGGGGGGGGCTCTACTCGACTATGGCTACACCTTC. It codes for CASSQEGGALLDYGYTF.

CDR3 region: CASSSLGTTNNEQFF. In nucleotides, the CDR3 is TGTGCCAGCAGCTCCCTTGGGACTACAAACAATGAGCAGTTCTTC. The rearrangement links TRBV7-2 to TRBJ2-1; 7 bases are a match to TRBD2. CDR3 length: 15 amino acids. The junction had 8 bases not matched to a gene; V was cut back by 4 bases and J by 5 bases. The germline V gene encodes CDR1 SGHTA and CDR2 FQGNSA.

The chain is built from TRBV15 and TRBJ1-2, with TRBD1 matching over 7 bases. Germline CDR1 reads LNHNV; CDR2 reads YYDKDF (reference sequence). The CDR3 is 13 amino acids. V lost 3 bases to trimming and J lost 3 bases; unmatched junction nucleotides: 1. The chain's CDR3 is CATSSGTDYGYTF. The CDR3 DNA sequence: TGTGCCACCAGCAGCGGGACAGACTATGGCTACACCTTC.

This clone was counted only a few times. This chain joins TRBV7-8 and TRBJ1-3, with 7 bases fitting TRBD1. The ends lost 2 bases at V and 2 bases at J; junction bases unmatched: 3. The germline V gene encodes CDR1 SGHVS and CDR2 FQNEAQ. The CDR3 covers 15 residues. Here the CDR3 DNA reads TGTGCCAGCAGCTTATTTACAGGGGCTGGAAACACCATATATTTT. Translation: CASSLFTGAGNTIYF.